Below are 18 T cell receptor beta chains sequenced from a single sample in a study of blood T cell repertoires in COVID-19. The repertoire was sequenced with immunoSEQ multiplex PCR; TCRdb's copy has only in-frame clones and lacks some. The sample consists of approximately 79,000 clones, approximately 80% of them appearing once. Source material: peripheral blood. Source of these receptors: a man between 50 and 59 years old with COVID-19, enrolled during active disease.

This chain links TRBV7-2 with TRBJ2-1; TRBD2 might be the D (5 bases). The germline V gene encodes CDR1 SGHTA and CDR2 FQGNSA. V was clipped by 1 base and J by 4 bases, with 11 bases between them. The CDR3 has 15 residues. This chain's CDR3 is CASSLEGSVYNEQFF. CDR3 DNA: TGTGCCAGCAGCTTAGAAGGTAGCGTATACAATGAGCAGTTCTTC.

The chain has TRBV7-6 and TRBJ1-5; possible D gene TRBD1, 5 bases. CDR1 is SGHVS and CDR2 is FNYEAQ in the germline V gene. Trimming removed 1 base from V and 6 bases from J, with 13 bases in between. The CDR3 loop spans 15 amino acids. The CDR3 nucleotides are TGTGCCAGCAGCTTAGAAGCAGGGATGGGTCAGCCCCAGCATTTT. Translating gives CASSLEAGMGQPQHF. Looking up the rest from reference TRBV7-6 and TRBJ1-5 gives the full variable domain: GAGVSQSPRYKVTKRGQDVALRCDPISGHVSLYWYRQALGQGPEFLTYFNYEAQQDKSGLPNDRFSAERPEGSISTLTIQRTEQRDSAMYRCASSLEAGMGQPQHFGDGTRLSIL.

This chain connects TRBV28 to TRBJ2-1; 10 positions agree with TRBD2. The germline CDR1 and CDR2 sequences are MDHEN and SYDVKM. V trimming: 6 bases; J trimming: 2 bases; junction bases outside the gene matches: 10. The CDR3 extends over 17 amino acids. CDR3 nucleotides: TGTGCCAGCAGGACCCGGACTAGCGGCAGCCCCTACAATGAGCAGTTCTTC. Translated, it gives CASRTRTSGSPYNEQFF.

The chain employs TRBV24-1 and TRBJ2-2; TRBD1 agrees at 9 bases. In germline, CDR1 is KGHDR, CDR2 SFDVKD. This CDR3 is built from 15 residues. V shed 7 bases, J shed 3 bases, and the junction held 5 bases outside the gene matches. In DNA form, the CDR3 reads TGTGCCACCAGCGCCGGGACAGGGTACACCGGGGAGCTGTTTTTT. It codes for CATSAGTGYTGELFF.

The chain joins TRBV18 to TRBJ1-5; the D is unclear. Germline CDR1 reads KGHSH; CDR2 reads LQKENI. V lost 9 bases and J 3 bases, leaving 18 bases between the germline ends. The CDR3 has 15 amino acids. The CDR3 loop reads CASEGERASNQPQHF. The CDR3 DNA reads TGTGCCAGTGAGGGCGAAAGAGCGTCCAATCAGCCCCAGCATTTT.

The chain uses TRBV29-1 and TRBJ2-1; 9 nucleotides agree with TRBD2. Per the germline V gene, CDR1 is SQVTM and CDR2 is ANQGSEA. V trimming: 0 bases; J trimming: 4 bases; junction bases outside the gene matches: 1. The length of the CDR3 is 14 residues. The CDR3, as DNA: TGCAGCGTTGAAGAAGCGGGAGGTTACAATGAGCAGTTCTTC. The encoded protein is CSVEEAGGYNEQFF.

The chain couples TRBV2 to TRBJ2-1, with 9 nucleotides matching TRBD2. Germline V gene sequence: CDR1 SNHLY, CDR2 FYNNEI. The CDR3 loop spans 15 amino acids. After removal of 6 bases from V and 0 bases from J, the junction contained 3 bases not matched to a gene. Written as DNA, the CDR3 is TGTGCCAGCAGGGATAGCGGGAGCTCCTACAATGAGCAGTTCTTC. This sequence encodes CASRDSGSSYNEQFF.

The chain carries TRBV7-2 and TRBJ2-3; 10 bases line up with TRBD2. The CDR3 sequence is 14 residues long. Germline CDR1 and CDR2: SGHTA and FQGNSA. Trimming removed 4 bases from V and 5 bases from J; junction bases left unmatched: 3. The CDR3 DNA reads TGTGCCAGCAGCTCTCGACTAGCGGGAGATACGCAGTATTTT. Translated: CASSSRLAGDTQYF.

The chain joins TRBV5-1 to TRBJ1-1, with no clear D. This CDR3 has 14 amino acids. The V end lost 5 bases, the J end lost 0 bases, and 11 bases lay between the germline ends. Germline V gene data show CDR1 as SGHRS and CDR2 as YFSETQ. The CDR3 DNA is TGCGCCAGCAGTGCCCCGGGAGTGAACACTGAAGCTTTCTTT. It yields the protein CASSAPGVNTEAFF.

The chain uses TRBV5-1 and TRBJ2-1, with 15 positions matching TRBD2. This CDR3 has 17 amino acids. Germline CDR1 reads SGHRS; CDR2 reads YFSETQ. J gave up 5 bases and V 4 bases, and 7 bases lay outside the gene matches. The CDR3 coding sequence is TGCGCCAGCAGCCAGGGACTAGCGGGAGGCTGGGACAATGAGCAGTTCTTC. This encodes CASSQGLAGGWDNEQFF.

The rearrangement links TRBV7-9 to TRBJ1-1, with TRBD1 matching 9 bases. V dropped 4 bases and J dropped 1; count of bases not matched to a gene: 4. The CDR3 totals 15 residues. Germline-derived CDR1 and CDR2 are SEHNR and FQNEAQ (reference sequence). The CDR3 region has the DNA TGTGCCAGCAGCTCCAACAGGGGGCCGAACACTGAAGCTTTCTTT. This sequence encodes CASSSNRGPNTEAFF. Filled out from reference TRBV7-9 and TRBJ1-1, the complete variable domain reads DTGVSQNPRHKITKRGQNVTFRCDPISEHNRLYWYRQTLGQGPEFLTYFQNEAQLEKSRLLSDRFSAERPKGSFSTLEIQRTEQGDSAMYLCASSSNRGPNTEAFFGQGTRLTVV.

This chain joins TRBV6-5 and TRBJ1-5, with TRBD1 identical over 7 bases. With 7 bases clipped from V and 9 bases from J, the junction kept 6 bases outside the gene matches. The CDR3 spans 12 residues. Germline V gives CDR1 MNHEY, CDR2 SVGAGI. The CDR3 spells CASTQGQRPQHF. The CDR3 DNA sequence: TGTGCCAGCACTCAGGGACAGCGGCCCCAGCATTTT.

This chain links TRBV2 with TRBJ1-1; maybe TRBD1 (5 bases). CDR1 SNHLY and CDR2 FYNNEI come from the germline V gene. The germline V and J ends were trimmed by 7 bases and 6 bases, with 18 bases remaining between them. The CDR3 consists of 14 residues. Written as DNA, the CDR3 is TGTGCCAGCATATTCCAGGGCGTCTACGCTGAAGCTTTCTTT. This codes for CASIFQGVYAEAFF.

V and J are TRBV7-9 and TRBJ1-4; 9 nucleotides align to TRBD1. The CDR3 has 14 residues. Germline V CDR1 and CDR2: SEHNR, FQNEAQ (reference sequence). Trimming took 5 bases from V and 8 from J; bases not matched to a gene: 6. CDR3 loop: CASSPRDRVEKLFF. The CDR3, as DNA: TGTGCCAGCAGCCCGCGGGACAGGGTGGAAAAACTGTTTTTT.

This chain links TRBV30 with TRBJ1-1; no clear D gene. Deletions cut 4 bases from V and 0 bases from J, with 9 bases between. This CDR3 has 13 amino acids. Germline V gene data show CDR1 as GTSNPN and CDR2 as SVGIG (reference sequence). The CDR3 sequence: CAWKVGLNTEAFF. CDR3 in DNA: TGTGCCTGGAAAGTCGGGTTGAACACTGAAGCTTTCTTT.

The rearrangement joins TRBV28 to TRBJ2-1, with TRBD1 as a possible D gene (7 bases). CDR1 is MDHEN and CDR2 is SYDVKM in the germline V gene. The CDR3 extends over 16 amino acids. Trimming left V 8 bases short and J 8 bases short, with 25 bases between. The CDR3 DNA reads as TGTGCCAGCCAAAAACCAGGGGGGTGGGCCTTAGATGAGCAGTTCTTC. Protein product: CASQKPGGWALDEQFF.

The CDR3 sequence is CAISESGWAQWETQYF. The CDR3 region has the DNA TGTGCCATCAGTGAGTCCGGTTGGGCTCAATGGGAGACCCAGTACTTC. The chain recombines TRBV10-3 with TRBJ2-5; D gene unclear. With 0 bases removed from V and 5 bases from J, the gap between germline ends came to 16 bases. CDR3 length: 16 residues. Germline V gene sequence: CDR1 ENHRY, CDR2 SYGVKD.

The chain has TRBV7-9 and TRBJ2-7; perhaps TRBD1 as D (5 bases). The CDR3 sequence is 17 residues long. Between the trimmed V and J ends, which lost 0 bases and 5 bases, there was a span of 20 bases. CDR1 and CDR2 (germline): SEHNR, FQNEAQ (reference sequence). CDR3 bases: TGTGCCAGCAGCTTAGCTCGGAGTGGGGCCCTGTGCGACGAGCAGTACTTC. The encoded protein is CASSLARSGALCDEQYF.